This T cell receptor beta chain was recovered during a study of cytomegalovirus exposure and HLA in healthy donors. Study-level points and caveats: A later analysis showed HLA-associated TCR beta chains outstripping equally common others in clonal expansion. Earlier results showed most TCR beta V segments being productive about 87% or about 30% of the time. Immune exposure was documented only through CMV serostatus.

The PCR ran on 60 Vbeta and 13 Jbeta primers. Clones were read by immunoSEQ multiplex PCR, and TCRdb kept only the in-frame ones, dropping some. Here the sample spans around 140,000 clones, 80% to 85% being singletons. CDR1 is SSHAT and CDR2 is FNYEAQ in the germline V gene (reference sequence). Trimming removed 5 bases at V and 7 bases at J, with 18 bases between. The CDR3 is 14 amino acids. The study sampled nominally healthy donors, though unrecorded immune exposures were likely. Of note for this clone: Antigen unknown.

The receptor comes from a woman in her 30s in good health and CMV-seronegative. The sample taken for sequencing was PBMCs. V is TRBV7-7 and J is TRBJ2-7; weak D call: TRBD1 (8 bases). This chain's CDR3 is CASSPGQGAGEQYF. CDR3 nucleotide sequence: TGTGCCAGCAGCCCCGGACAGGGAGCGGGAGAGCAGTACTTC.